Presented here are 2 T cell receptor beta chains from one specimen sequenced in a study of identical twins. One entry per CDR3 protein results from TCRdb running MiXCR on the 5' RACE reads. The repertoire holds hundreds of thousands of distinct CDR3 sequences, with around 8.3% as singletons. These same records also appear under a second study, on yellow fever vaccine responses in identical twins.

The sequenced material came from PBMCs. The origin of the receptors is a woman under 30 in good health.

The CDR3: CASSLFGRAQETQYF. In DNA, the CDR3 is TGTGCCAGCAGTTTATTCGGCCGGGCCCAAGAGACCCAGTACTTC. The genes are TRBV27 and TRBJ2-5; D is ambiguous. Looked up from germline, CDR1 is MNHEY and CDR2 is SMNVEV (reference sequence). This CDR3 spans 15 amino acids. The V gene lost 1 base and the J gene lost 1 base, with 10 bases spanning the gap.

This clonotype came up a few times. The chain couples TRBV20-1 to TRBJ1-6, with TRBD1 matching 10 bases. Germline CDR1 and CDR2: DFQATT and SNEGSKA (reference sequence). V trimming: 5 bases; J trimming: 9 bases; junction bases outside the gene matches: 10. The CDR3 consists of 15 residues. The CDR3 here is CSAERGGQGISPLHF. The DNA of the CDR3 is TGCAGTGCTGAGAGGGGGGGACAGGGGATTTCACCCCTCCACTTT.